Each of the 26 T cell receptor beta chains below was sequenced from the same sample in a study of response to subunit inactivated influenza vaccine. From the RT-PCR reads, TCRdb called clonotypes with MiXCR, one entry per CDR3 protein. The sample lists over 800,000 distinct CDR3 sequences, about 20% occurring once. Sequenced material: PBMCs from blood, taken 5 days after vaccination. These TCRs come from a middle-aged man who received an inactivated influenza vaccine.

The J gene is TRBJ1-5, the V gene TRBV11-2, with TRBD1 as a possible D gene (5 bases). Trimming took 3 bases from V and 7 from J, leaving 19 bases between them. Germline-derived CDR1 and CDR2 are SGHAT and FQNNGV. The CDR3 is 16 residues long. CDR3 region: CASSLGGGGGSQPQHF. In nucleotides, the CDR3 is TGTGCCAGCAGCTTGGGCGGGGGGGGAGGATCACAGCCCCAGCATTTT.

This clonotype has more than one count but fewer than ten. This rearrangement joins TRBV7-9 to TRBJ2-2, with 8 bases lining up with TRBD1. CDR1 and CDR2 from the germline V gene are SEHNR and FQNEAQ (reference sequence). With V trimmed by 3 bases and J by 4 bases, 7 bases remained unmatched. The CDR3 runs 16 residues. The DNA of the CDR3 is TGTGCCAGCAGCTTCAGGGGGCCCCGAGGCACCGGGGAGCTGTTTTTT. Protein: CASSFRGPRGTGELFF.

V gene TRBV20-1 combines with J gene TRBJ2-1; the D gene is possibly TRBD2 (5 bases). V dropped 6 bases and J dropped 13 bases, with 16 bases sitting between them. This CDR3 spans 11 amino acids. Germline loops: CDR1 DFQATT, CDR2 SNEGSKA (reference sequence). The CDR3 spells CSARTSGEQFF. CDR3 nucleotides: TGCAGTGCGCGTACCTCCGGGGAACAGTTCTTC.

V gene TRBV7-2 combines with J gene TRBJ2-1; D unclear. V was pared by 5 bases and J by 11 bases, with 13 bases between. Germline V gene lookup returns CDR1 SGHTA and CDR2 FQGNSA. This CDR3 is built from 12 residues. CDR3 nucleotides: TGTGCCAGCAGCCCCCGGGTGGGGAAGCAGTTCTTC. Encoded protein: CASSPRVGKQFF.

This clonotype was seen only a few times. J is TRBJ1-5 and V is TRBV28; 9 positions match TRBD1. The V gene end was trimmed by 5 bases and the J gene end by 7 bases; junction bases not matched to a gene: 6. Per the germline V gene, CDR1 is MDHEN and CDR2 is SYDVKM. There are 14 residues in the CDR3. CDR3 nucleotides: TGTGCCAGCAGTACGGGACAGGGTCTCCAGCCCCAGCATTTT. It codes for CASSTGQGLQPQHF.

This clonotype was seen more than once but under ten times. This chain uses TRBV5-1 with TRBJ1-5, with TRBD1 matching 9 bases. The junction had 6 bases not matched to a gene; V was cut back by 4 bases and J by 4 bases. The germline V gene has CDR1 SGHRS and CDR2 YFSETQ. The CDR3 consists of 15 residues. In DNA, the CDR3 is TGCGCCAGCAGCCTGTGGACAGGGGAAAATCAGCCCCAGCATTTT. Its protein product is CASSLWTGENQPQHF.

This clonotype has a handful of counts. This chain uses TRBV18 with TRBJ2-5; TRBD2 aligns across 8 bases. This CDR3 region has 15 residues. V was pared by 2 bases and J by 2 bases, with 4 bases of the junction left unmatched. Germline CDR1 KGHSH, CDR2 LQKENI. CDR3: CASSPGIAGQETQYF. CDR3 in DNA: TGTGCCAGCTCACCAGGGATAGCGGGGCAAGAGACCCAGTACTTC.

The chain carries TRBV12-3 or TRBV12-4 and TRBJ2-3; 8 nucleotides line up with TRBD2. The V and J ends lost 5 bases and 0 bases, in that order; junction bases with no gene match: 4. CDR3 size: 15 residues. Here the CDR3 DNA reads TGTGCCAGCAGTAGGGGACTAGTGAGCACAGATACGCAGTATTTT. It is translated as CASSRGLVSTDTQYF.

The V gene is TRBV7-2, the J gene TRBJ1-5; 9 bases align to TRBD1. Germline V gene data show CDR1 as SGHTA and CDR2 as FQGNSA. CDR3 length: 16 amino acids. V dropped 4 bases and J dropped 3; count of bases not matched to a gene: 7. The DNA for the CDR3 is TGTGCCAGCAGCTGGGCGGACAGGGGAGACAATCAGCCCCAGCATTTT. This gives the protein CASSWADRGDNQPQHF.

The chain combines TRBV20-1 with TRBJ1-1, with 7 bases aligning to TRBD1. This CDR3 comprises 13 residues. From germline, CDR1 is DFQATT and CDR2 SNEGSKA (reference sequence). The trim removed 5 bases at V and 3 bases at J, leaving 6 bases unmatched. Here the CDR3 reads CSAGRQGHTEAFF. The CDR3 coding sequence is TGCAGTGCTGGGCGACAGGGACACACTGAAGCTTTCTTT.

This clonotype showed up just a few times. The chain carries TRBV20-1 and TRBJ2-7; D remains ambiguous. The CDR3 is made up of 13 amino acids. V lost 3 bases, J lost 0 bases, and 9 bases lay in between. CDR1 is DFQATT, CDR2 SNEGSKA, per germline (reference sequence). The CDR3 nucleotides are TGCAGTGCTAGCCCCATGGTCTCCTACGAGCAGTACTTC. Its translation: CSASPMVSYEQYF.

This clonotype appeared a single time. V gene TRBV28 combines with J gene TRBJ2-4; D ambiguous. The germline gives CDR1 MDHEN, CDR2 SYDVKM. V was cut by 5 bases and J by 6 bases, with 14 bases left in between. The length of the CDR3 is 14 residues. CDR3 DNA sequence: TGTGCCAGCAGTCTGAGGTCGGGTCCAAACATTCAGTACTTC. This sequence encodes CASSLRSGPNIQYF.

The chain uses TRBV5-5 and TRBJ2-1; D is perhaps TRBD1 or TRBD2 (5 bases each). V was trimmed by 1 base and J by 4 bases, leaving 12 bases between them. The length of the CDR3 is 15 residues. Germline V gene lookup returns CDR1 SGHKS and CDR2 YYEKEE (reference sequence). CDR3 sequence reads: CASSLTGTIYNEQFF. The CDR3 region has the DNA TGTGCCAGCAGCTTGACCGGGACCATATACAATGAGCAGTTCTTC.

The genes are TRBV9 and TRBJ2-2; D remains ambiguous. V lost 0 bases to trimming and J lost 4 bases, with 10 bases between them. Germline loops: CDR1 SGDLS, CDR2 YYNGEE. The CDR3 is made up of 15 amino acids. DNA of the CDR3: TGTGCCAGCAGCGTAGAGGCTACGGGCACCGGGGAGCTGTTTTTT. It yields the protein CASSVEATGTGELFF.

This clonotype was detected only a few times. The genes are TRBV6-2 or TRBV6-3 and TRBJ1-2, with D unclear. The CDR3 has 13 amino acids. Germline V gene data show CDR1 as MNHEY and CDR2 as SVGEGT. Trimming left V 2 bases short and J 2 bases short, with 6 bases between. This chain's CDR3 is CASSYLRNYGYTF. CDR3 bases: TGTGCCAGCAGTTACCTTCGGAACTATGGCTACACCTTC.

This clonotype has a handful of counts. The chain combines TRBV20-1 with TRBJ2-5; D is uncertain. Germline lookup yields CDR1 DFQATT and CDR2 SNEGSKA (reference sequence). V shed 0 bases and J shed 7 bases, with 12 bases lying between them. This CDR3 is 13 amino acids long. The CDR3 nucleotides read TGCAGTGCTAGAGAGATGGCATCGGGGACCCAGTACTTC. Translated: CSAREMASGTQYF.

The chain combines TRBV5-1 with TRBJ2-3; 10 bases agree with TRBD2. The CDR3 covers 17 residues. Germline values: CDR1 SGHRS, CDR2 YFSETQ. Trimming took 5 bases from V and 2 from J; bases not matched to a gene: 11. The CDR3 bases are TGCGCCAGCAGATCTCCGGGACTAGCGCGTGACACAGATACGCAGTATTTT. Its translation: CASRSPGLARDTDTQYF.

This clonotype was detected many times. V gene TRBV20-1 combines with J gene TRBJ1-2; no reliable D call. Per germline, CDR1 DFQATT and CDR2 SNEGSKA (reference sequence). V was pared by 3 bases and J by 8 bases, with 19 bases between. This CDR3 comprises 14 residues. Written as DNA, the CDR3 is TGCAGTGCTAGCTCCTCAGACTACGCAAGGGGCTACACCTTC. Residues: CSASSSDYARGYTF.

This clonotype was counted between two and nine times. V and J are TRBV4-2 and TRBJ2-5, with TRBD1 matching over 9 bases. The CDR3 contains 15 residues. In germline, CDR1 is LGHNA, CDR2 YNFKEQ. The V segment lost 0 bases and the J segment 4 bases; nucleotides outside the gene matches: 3. The CDR3 DNA reads TGTGCCAGCAGCCAAGAGTACAGGGGGCCAGAGACCCAGTACTTC. Its protein product is CASSQEYRGPETQYF.

This clonotype has a handful of counts. For the CDR3, the DNA is TGTGCCAGCAGAGGAAGGTCCCATCAGACCTACGAGCAGTACTTC. It translates to CASRGRSHQTYEQYF. V and J are TRBV6-1 and TRBJ2-7, with no clear D. This CDR3 comprises 15 residues. Germline V lookup: CDR1 MNHNS, CDR2 SASEGT. Trimming took 6 bases from V and 2 from J, leaving 17 bases between them.

This clonotype turned up a few times. The chain combines TRBV2 with TRBJ2-1, with 10 bases lining up with TRBD2. Trimming at V came to 4 bases and at J to 6 bases, leaving 6 bases not matched to a gene. CDR1 and CDR2 (germline): SNHLY, FYNNEI. This CDR3 is built from 15 residues. This CDR3 is CASSVRAGGGNEQFF. CDR3 DNA: TGTGCCAGCAGTGTTCGAGCGGGAGGGGGCAATGAGCAGTTCTTC.

This chain uses TRBV9 with TRBJ1-4; D gene unclear. Deletions cut 0 bases from V and 1 base from J, with 7 bases between. The CDR3 totals 15 residues. The germline V gene has CDR1 SGDLS and CDR2 YYNGEE. This chain's CDR3 is CASSVAPGTNEKLFF. Here the CDR3 DNA reads TGTGCCAGCAGCGTAGCACCGGGAACTAATGAAAAACTGTTTTTT.

The genes are TRBV5-1 and TRBJ2-7, with 8 bases lining up with TRBD2. Germline lookup yields CDR1 SGHRS and CDR2 YFSETQ. The CDR3 covers 15 residues. V lost 0 bases, J lost 3 bases, and 5 bases stayed unmatched. CDR3 protein: CASSLGQTSVYEQYF. CDR3 sequence (DNA): TGCGCCAGCAGCTTGGGCCAGACTAGCGTCTACGAGCAGTACTTC.

This clonotype was found a few times. The chain is built from TRBV10-3 and TRBJ2-2, with TRBD1 identical over 9 bases. From germline, CDR1 is ENHRY and CDR2 SYGVKD. After removal of 4 bases from V and 1 base from J, the junction contained 7 bases not matched to a gene. The CDR3 contains 17 residues. The CDR3 loop is CAISARTGEGNTGELFF. CDR3 nucleotide sequence: TGTGCCATCAGTGCCCGGACAGGGGAAGGGAACACCGGGGAGCTGTTTTTT.

V is TRBV5-1 and J is TRBJ2-1; D might be TRBD1 (5 bases). Germline lookup yields CDR1 SGHRS and CDR2 YFSETQ. Trimming shortened V by 3 bases and J by 7 bases, and 14 bases separated the two germline ends. The CDR3 sequence is 14 residues long. The DNA of the CDR3 is TGCGCCAGCAGCTCACACTCAGGGATGAATGAGCAGTTCTTC. It encodes CASSSHSGMNEQFF.

The chain links TRBV24-1 to TRBJ2-1, with 12 bases lining up with TRBD2. The CDR3 sequence is 15 residues long. Germline CDR1 is KGHDR and CDR2 is SFDVKD. V gave up 2 bases and J gave up 12 bases; unmatched junction bases: 7. The CDR3, as DNA: TGTGCCACCAGTGATTCCCGGACTAGCGGGATAAGGCAGTTCTTC. As protein: CATSDSRTSGIRQFF.